The 14 T cell receptor beta chains presented below share a single source sample, sequenced in a study of glioma-infiltrating T cells. Using RNA template, CDR3s of TCR alpha and beta were amplified with iRepertoire arm-PCR. TCRdb recomputed calls from the multiplex PCR reads with MiXCR, one row per CDR3 protein. Of 150,000 to 200,000 distinct CDR3 sequences listed, 25% to 35% are singletons. The sample taken for sequencing was glioma tissue, nonneoplastic brain tissue, or PBMCs (not recorded which). These receptors came from a human donor with low-grade glioma or glioblastoma, undergoing nonglioma brain surgery, or in good health (not recorded which).

This sequence joins TRBV3-1 and TRBJ2-3, with 15 positions matching TRBD2. The CDR3 length is 17 residues. Germline V lookup: CDR1 LGHDT, CDR2 YNNKEL (reference sequence). V shed 4 bases and J 6 bases; nucleotides not matched to a gene: 8. CDR3 nucleotides: TGTGCCAGCAGCCCTAGGACTAGCGGGAGGGCCGCGGATACGCAGTATTTT. This translates into CASSPRTSGRAADTQYF.

This clonotype was seen many times. The V gene is TRBV15, the J gene TRBJ1-5; 7 nucleotides line up with TRBD1. After removal of 1 base from V and 4 bases from J, the junction contained 13 bases not matched to a gene. The CDR3 sequence is 18 residues long. Germline CDR1 and CDR2: LNHNV and YYDKDF (reference sequence). The CDR3 sequence is CATSRGSNTGVGNQPQHF. CDR3 in DNA: TGTGCCACCAGCAGAGGGTCCAATACAGGGGTAGGAAATCAGCCCCAGCATTTT.

This clonotype occurred many times. This chain joins TRBV11-1 and TRBJ2-5; the D is unclear. V was cut by 4 bases and J by 2 bases, with 5 bases left in between. This CDR3 has 12 amino acids. Germline loops: CDR1 SGHAT, CDR2 FQDESV (reference sequence). CDR3 DNA: TGTGCCAGCAGCTCAAATCAAGAGACCCAGTACTTC. Translated: CASSSNQETQYF. The whole variable domain, remainder taken from reference TRBV11-1 and TRBJ2-5, is EAEVAQSPRYKITEKSQAVAFWCDPISGHATLYWYRQILGQGPELLVQFQDESVVDDSQLPKDRFSAERLKGVDSTLKIQPAELGDSAMYLCASSSNQETQYFGPGTRLLVL.

The chain joins TRBV24-1 to TRBJ2-5, with D uncertain. This CDR3 is 18 amino acids long. V was shortened by 5 bases and J by 2 bases, with 23 bases between the two germline ends. Germline CDR1 KGHDR, CDR2 SFDVKD. This CDR3 reads CATSARPRPVVGQETQYF. The CDR3 DNA reads as TGTGCCACCAGTGCCCGACCCCGCCCGGTGGTGGGACAAGAGACCCAGTACTTC.

This clonotype was found many times. The chain uses TRBV5-1 and TRBJ2-3; D not certain. V was pared by 0 bases and J by 6 bases, with 11 bases between. Germline CDR1 is SGHRS and CDR2 is YFSETQ. The CDR3 length is 14 residues. CDR3 protein: CASSLELIADTQYF. The CDR3 bases are TGCGCCAGCAGCTTGGAACTCATCGCGGATACGCAGTATTTT.

This clonotype was picked up many times. The chain employs TRBV20-1 and TRBJ1-2; D not resolved. The CDR3 covers 14 residues. CDR1 is DFQATT and CDR2 is SNEGSKA in the germline V gene (reference sequence). V lost 4 bases to trimming and J lost 0 bases, with 12 bases between them. In DNA, the CDR3 is TGCAGTGCTACTCCAGGACTTACTAACTATGGCTACACCTTC. Its protein is CSATPGLTNYGYTF.

To note about this clonotype: A much more abundant neighbour one base away suggests this may be a read error. CDR3 DNA sequence: TGCAGTGCTAGGGAGTGGGGGGATGCGGGATACAATGAGCAGTACTTC. Encoded protein: CSAREWGDAGYNEQYF. This chain joins TRBV20-1 and TRBJ2-7; the D gene is possibly TRBD2 (6 bases). Looked up from germline, CDR1 is DFQATT and CDR2 is SNEGSKA (reference sequence). V lost 3 bases, J lost 7 bases, and 25 bases lay in between. CDR3 length equals 16 residues.

This clonotype was seen ten or more times. The chain recombines TRBV20-1 with TRBJ1-2, with D uncertain. The CDR3 loop spans 14 amino acids. Germline V gene data show CDR1 as DFQATT and CDR2 as SNEGSKA (reference sequence). CDR3 bases: TGCAGCCCCACACTCGGGATAGCCGACTATGGCTACACCTTC. It specifies CSPTLGIADYGYTF.

This clonotype was observed many times. The V and J genes are TRBV5-4 and TRBJ1-1; no definite D call. The V gene lost 4 bases and the J gene lost 6 bases, with 16 bases spanning the gap. CDR1 is SGHNT, CDR2 YYREEE, per germline (reference sequence). The CDR3 spans 14 residues. CDR3 in DNA: TGTGCCAGCAGCAGTCAGACGGGCCGAGCTGAAGCTTTCTTT. This codes for CASSSQTGRAEAFF.

This clonotype showed up many times. The chain couples TRBV5-4 to TRBJ2-1; D unresolved. V shed 0 bases and J shed 14 bases, with 15 bases lying between them. CDR3 length equals 13 residues. Germline V CDR1 and CDR2: SGHNT, YYREEE (reference sequence). CDR3 sequence reads: CASSLAPPTVEFF. DNA for the CDR3: TGTGCCAGCAGCTTGGCCCCACCGACGGTCGAGTTCTTC.

In this sample, this clonotype turned up many times. The V gene is TRBV19, the J gene TRBJ2-2; tentatively, D is TRBD1 (5 bases). The CDR3 consists of 13 residues. V was cut by 2 bases and J by 4 bases, with 5 bases left in between. Germline V CDR1 and CDR2: LNHDA, SQIVND (reference sequence). CDR3 bases: TGTGCCAGTAGTATACAGGGCACCGGGGAGCTGTTTTTT. It encodes CASSIQGTGELFF.

This clonotype was counted between two and nine times. The chain uses TRBV24-1 and TRBJ2-3; TRBD2 matches at 9 bases. Looked up from germline, CDR1 is KGHDR and CDR2 is SFDVKD. This CDR3 has 15 residues. V was clipped by 4 bases and J by 5 bases; unmatched bases: 6. CDR3 sequence (DNA): TGTGCCACCAGTGACCGGACTAGCGTGGGAGATACGCAGTATTTT. Amino acids: CATSDRTSVGDTQYF.

This clonotype was seen only a few times. J is TRBJ2-1 and V is TRBV24-1; TRBD1 matches 12 bases. CDR3 size: 16 residues. Germline assignment: CDR1 KGHDR and CDR2 SFDVKD. V trimming: 8 bases; J trimming: 4 bases; junction bases outside the gene matches: 8. The CDR3 DNA is TGTGCCACCACGGCGGGGGGACAGGGGGCTTACAATGAGCAGTTCTTC. It translates to CATTAGGQGAYNEQFF.

The chain employs TRBV28 and TRBJ2-7; 11 nucleotides agree with TRBD2. Germline CDR1 reads MDHEN; CDR2 reads SYDVKM. The CDR3 runs 15 residues. The trim removed 4 bases at V and 4 bases at J, leaving 6 bases unmatched. The CDR3 sequence is CASSSWSSGRYEQYF. DNA of the CDR3: TGTGCCAGCAGTTCCTGGTCTAGCGGGAGGTACGAGCAGTACTTC. The variable domain in full, with the rest retrieved from reference TRBV28 and TRBJ2-7, is DVKVTQSSRYLVKRTGEKVFLECVQDMDHENMFWYRQDPGLGLRLIYFSYDVKMKEKGDIPEGYSVSREKKERFSLILESASTNQTSMYLCASSSWSSGRYEQYFGPGTRLTVT.